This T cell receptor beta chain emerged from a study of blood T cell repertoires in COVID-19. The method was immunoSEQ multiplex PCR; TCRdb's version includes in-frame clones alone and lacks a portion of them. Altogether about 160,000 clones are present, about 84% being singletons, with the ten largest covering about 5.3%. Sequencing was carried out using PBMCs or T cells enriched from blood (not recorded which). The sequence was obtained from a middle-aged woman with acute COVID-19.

The CDR3 loop is CASSLALASRGDTQYF. CDR3 DNA sequence: TGCGCCAGCAGCTTGGCCTTGGCGAGCCGGGGGGATACGCAGTATTTT. This chain joins TRBV5-1 and TRBJ2-3; tentative D call: TRBD2 (6 bases). Germline V gene sequence: CDR1 SGHRS, CDR2 YFSETQ. Between the trimmed V and J ends, which lost 0 bases and 6 bases, there was a span of 17 bases. The CDR3 has 16 amino acids.